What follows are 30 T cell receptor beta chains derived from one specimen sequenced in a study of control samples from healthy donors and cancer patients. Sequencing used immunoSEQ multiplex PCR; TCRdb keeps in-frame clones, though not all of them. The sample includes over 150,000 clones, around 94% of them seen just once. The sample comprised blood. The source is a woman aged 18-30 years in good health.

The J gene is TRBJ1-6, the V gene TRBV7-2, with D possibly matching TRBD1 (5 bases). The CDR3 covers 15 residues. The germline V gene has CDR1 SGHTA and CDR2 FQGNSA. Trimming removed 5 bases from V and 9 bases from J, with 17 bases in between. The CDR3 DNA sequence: TGTGCCAGCAGCAAATACCAGGGAGTAGGTTCACCCCTCCACTTT. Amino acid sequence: CASSKYQGVGSPLHF.

CDR3 coding DNA: TGTGCCAGTCGGGGTTACCGCCCGACAGGCGACCTGGAGAACACTGAAGCTTTCTTT. Translated, it gives CASRGYRPTGDLENTEAFF. The chain joins TRBV19 to TRBJ1-1; D is perhaps TRBD1 (6 bases). CDR1 is LNHDA and CDR2 is SQIVND in the germline V gene (reference sequence). The ends were cut back, 8 bases at V and 1 base at J, with 29 bases in the middle. The CDR3 consists of 19 residues.

CDR3 sequence: CASSRWAEGTEAFF. The CDR3 bases are TGTGCCAGCAGCCGCTGGGCCGAGGGCACTGAAGCTTTCTTT. The chain couples TRBV7-2 to TRBJ1-1; D remains unclear. Deletions cut 5 bases from V and 4 bases from J, with 14 bases between. The CDR3 consists of 14 residues. Germline V gene data show CDR1 as SGHTA and CDR2 as FQGNSA.

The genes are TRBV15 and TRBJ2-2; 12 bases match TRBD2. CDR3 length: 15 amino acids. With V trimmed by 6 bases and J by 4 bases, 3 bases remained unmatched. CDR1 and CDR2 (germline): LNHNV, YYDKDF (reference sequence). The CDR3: CATSPSGRGTGELFF. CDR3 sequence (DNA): TGTGCCACCAGTCCTAGCGGGAGGGGCACCGGGGAGCTGTTTTTT.

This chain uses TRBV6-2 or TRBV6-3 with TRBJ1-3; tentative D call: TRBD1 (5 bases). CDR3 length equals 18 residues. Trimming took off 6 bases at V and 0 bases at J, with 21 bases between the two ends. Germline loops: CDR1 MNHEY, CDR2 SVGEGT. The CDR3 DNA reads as TGTGCCAGCAGCCGAGGGGCGCTAGGATCAAGCTCTGGAAACACCATATATTTT. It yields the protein CASSRGALGSSSGNTIYF.

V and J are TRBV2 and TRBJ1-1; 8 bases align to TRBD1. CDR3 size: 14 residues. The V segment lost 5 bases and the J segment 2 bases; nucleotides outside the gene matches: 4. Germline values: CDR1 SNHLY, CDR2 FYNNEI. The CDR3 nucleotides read TGTGCCAGCAGTCCCGGACAGGGTAACACTGAAGCTTTCTTT. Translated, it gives CASSPGQGNTEAFF. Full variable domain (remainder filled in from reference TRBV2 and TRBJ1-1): EPEVTQTPSHQVTQMGQEVILRCVPISNHLYFYWYRQILGQKVEFLVSFYNNEISEKSEIFDDQFSVERPDGSNFTLKIRSTKLEDSAMYFCASSPGQGNTEAFFGQGTRLTVV.

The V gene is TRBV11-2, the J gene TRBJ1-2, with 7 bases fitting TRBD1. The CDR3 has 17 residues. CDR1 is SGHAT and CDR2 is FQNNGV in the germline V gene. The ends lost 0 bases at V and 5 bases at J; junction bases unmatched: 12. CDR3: CASSLDLTGRGTYGYTF. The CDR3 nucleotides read TGTGCCAGCAGCTTAGATCTGACTGGCAGGGGGACGTATGGCTACACCTTC.

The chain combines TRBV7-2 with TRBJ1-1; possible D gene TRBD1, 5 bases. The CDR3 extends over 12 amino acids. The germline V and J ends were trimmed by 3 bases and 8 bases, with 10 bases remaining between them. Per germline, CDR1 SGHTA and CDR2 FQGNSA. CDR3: CASSFGDGEAFF. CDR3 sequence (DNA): TGTGCCAGCAGCTTCGGGGACGGGGAAGCTTTCTTT.

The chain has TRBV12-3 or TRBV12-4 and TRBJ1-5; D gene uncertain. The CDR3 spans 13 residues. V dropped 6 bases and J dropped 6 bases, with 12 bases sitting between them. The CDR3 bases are TGTGCCAGCAGCCTCCTCGGAGGTCAGCCCCAGCATTTT. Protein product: CASSLLGGQPQHF.

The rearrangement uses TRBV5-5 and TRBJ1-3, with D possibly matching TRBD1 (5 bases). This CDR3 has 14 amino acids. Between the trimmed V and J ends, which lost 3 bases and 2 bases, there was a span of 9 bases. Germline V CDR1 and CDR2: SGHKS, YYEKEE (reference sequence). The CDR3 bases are TGTGCCAGCAGCTCCGGGACTCCTGGAAACACCATATATTTT. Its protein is CASSSGTPGNTIYF.

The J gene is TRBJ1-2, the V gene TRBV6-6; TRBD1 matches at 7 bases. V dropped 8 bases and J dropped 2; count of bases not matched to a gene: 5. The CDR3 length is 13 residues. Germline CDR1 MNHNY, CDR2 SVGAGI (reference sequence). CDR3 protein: CASQGDSNYGYTF. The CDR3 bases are TGTGCCAGCCAAGGGGACAGCAACTATGGCTACACCTTC.

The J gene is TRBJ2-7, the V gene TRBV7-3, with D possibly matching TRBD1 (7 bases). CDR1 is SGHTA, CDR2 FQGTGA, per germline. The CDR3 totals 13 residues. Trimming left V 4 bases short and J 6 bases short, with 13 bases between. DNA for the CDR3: TGTGCCAGCAGCTCCCGACAGGGAGGCGAGCAGTACTTC. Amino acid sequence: CASSSRQGGEQYF. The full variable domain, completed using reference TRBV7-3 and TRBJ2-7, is GAGVSQTPSNKVTEKGKYVELRCDPISGHTALYWYRQSLGQGPEFLIYFQGTGAADDSGLPNDRFFAVRPEGSVSTLKIQRTERGDSAVYLCASSSRQGGEQYFGPGTRLTVT.

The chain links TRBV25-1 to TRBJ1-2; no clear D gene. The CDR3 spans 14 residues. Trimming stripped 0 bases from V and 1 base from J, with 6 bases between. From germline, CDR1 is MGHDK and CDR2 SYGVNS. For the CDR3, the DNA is TGTGCCAGCAGTGAATACACCTTTAACTATGGCTACACCTTC. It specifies CASSEYTFNYGYTF.

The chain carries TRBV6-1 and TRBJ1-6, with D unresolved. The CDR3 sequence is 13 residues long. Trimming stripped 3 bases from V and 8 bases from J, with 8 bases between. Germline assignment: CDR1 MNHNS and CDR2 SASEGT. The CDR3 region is CASSDGFYSPLHF. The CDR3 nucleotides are TGTGCCAGCAGTGATGGTTTTTATTCACCCCTCCACTTT.

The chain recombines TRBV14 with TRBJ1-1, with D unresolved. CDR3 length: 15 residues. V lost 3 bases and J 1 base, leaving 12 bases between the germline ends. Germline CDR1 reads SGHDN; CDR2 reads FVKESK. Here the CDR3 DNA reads TGTGCCAGCAGCCAGTGGCGGCCTTCGAACACTGAAGCTTTCTTT. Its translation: CASSQWRPSNTEAFF.

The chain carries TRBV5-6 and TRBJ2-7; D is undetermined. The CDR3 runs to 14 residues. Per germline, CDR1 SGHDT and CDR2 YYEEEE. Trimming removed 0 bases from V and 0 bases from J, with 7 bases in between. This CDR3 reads CASSLVESSYEQYF. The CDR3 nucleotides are TGTGCCAGCAGCTTGGTGGAGAGCTCCTACGAGCAGTACTTC.

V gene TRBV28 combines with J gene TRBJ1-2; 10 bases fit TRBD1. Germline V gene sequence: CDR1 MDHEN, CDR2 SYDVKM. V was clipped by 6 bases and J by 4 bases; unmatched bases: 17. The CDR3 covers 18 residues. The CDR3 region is CASRPIGQGVSSRYGYTF. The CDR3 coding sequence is TGTGCCAGCAGGCCCATCGGACAGGGGGTATCCAGTCGCTATGGCTACACCTTC.

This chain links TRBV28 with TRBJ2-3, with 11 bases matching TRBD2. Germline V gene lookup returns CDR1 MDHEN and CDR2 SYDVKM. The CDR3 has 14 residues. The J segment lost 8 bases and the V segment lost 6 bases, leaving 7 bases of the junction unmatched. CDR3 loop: CASRLAGDRGTQYF. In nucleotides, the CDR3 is TGTGCCAGCAGACTAGCGGGAGATCGGGGTACGCAGTATTTT.

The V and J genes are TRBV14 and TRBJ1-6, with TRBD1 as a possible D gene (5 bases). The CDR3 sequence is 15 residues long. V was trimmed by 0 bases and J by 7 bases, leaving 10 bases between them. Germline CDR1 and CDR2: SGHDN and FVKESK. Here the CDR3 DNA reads TGTGCCAGCAGCCAAGACGGCGGGGCAAATTCACCCCTCCACTTT. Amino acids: CASSQDGGANSPLHF. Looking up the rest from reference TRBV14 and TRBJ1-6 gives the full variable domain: EAGVTQFPSHSVIEKGQTVTLRCDPISGHDNLYWYRRVMGKEIKFLLHFVKESKQDESGMPNNRFLAERTGGTYSTLKVQPAELEDSGVYFCASSQDGGANSPLHFGNGTRLTVT.

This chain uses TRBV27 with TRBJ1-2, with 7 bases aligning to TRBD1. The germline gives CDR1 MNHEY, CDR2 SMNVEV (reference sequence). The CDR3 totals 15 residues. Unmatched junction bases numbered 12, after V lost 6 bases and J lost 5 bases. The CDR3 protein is CASRGARGQFYGYTF. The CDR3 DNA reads TGTGCCAGCAGGGGGGCAAGGGGGCAATTTTATGGCTACACCTTC.

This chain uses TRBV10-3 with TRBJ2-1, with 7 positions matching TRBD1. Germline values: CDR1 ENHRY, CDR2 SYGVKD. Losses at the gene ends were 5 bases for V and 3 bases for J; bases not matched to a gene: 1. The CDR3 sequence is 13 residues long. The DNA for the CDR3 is TGTGCCATCAGTACAGGGGACTACAATGAGCAGTTCTTC. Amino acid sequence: CAISTGDYNEQFF.

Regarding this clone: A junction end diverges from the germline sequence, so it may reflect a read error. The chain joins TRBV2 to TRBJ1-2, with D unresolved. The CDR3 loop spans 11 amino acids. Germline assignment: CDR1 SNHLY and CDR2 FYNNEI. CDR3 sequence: CASSETAPFAF. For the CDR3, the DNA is TGTGCCAGCAGTGAGACCGCCCCGTTCGCCTTC.

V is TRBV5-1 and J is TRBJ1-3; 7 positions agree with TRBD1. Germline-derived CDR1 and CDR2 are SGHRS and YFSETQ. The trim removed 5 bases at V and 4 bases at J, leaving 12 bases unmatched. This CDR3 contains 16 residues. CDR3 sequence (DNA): TGCGCCAGCAGTCTTTCCGGGACAGATTTAGGAAACACCATATATTTT. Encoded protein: CASSLSGTDLGNTIYF.

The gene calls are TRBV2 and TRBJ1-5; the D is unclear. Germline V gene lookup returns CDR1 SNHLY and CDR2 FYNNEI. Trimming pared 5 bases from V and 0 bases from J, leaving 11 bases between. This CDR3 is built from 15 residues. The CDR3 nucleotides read TGTGCCAGCAGTTTGGGCAGTTATAGCAATCAGCCCCAGCATTTT. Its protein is CASSLGSYSNQPQHF.

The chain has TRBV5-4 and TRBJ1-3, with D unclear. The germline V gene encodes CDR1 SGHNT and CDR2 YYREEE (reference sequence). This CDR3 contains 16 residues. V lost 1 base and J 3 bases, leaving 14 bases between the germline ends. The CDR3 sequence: CASSLPATPGGNTIYF. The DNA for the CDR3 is TGTGCCAGCAGCTTGCCTGCCACCCCTGGTGGAAACACCATATATTTT.

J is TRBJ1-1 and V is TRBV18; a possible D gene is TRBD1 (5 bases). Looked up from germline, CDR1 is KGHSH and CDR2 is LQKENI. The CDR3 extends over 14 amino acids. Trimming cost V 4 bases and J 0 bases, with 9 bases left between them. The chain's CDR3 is CASSRGELNTEAFF. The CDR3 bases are TGTGCCAGCTCACGAGGGGAACTGAACACTGAAGCTTTCTTT.

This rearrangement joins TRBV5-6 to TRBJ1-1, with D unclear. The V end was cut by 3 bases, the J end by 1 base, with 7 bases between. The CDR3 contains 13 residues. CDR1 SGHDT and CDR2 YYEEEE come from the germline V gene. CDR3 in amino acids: CASSSRRNTEAFF. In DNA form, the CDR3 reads TGTGCCAGCAGCTCCAGGAGGAACACTGAAGCTTTCTTT.

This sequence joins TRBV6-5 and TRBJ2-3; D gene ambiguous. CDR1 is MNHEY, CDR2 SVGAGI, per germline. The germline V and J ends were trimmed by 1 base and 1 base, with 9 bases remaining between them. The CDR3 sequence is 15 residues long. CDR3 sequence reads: CASSYFVGRTDTQYF. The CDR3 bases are TGTGCCAGCAGTTACTTCGTGGGTCGCACAGATACGCAGTATTTT.

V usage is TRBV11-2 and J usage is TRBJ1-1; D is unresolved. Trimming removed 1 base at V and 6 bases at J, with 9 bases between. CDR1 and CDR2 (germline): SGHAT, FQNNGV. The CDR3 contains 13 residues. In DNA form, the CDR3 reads TGTGCCAGCAGCTTAGGAACAACGGCTGAAGCTTTCTTT. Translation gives CASSLGTTAEAFF.

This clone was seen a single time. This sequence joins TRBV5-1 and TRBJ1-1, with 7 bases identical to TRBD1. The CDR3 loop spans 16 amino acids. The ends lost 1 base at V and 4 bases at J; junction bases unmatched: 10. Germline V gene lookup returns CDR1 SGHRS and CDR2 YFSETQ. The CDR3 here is CASSLLRGQESTEAFF. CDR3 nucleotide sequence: TGCGCCAGCAGCTTGTTGAGGGGGCAGGAGAGCACTGAAGCTTTCTTT.